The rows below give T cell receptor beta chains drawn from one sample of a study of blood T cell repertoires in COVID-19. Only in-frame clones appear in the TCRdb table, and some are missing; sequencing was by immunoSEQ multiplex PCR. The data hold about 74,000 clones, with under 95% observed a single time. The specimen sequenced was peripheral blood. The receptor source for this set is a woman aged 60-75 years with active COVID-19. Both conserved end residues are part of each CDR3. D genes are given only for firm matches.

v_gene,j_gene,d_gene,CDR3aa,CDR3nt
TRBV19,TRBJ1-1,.,CASRLQGNTEAFF,TGTGCCAGTAGGCTGCAGGGGAACACTGAAGCTTTCTTT
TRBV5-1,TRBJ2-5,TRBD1,CASSSQDRGVLETQYF,TGCGCCAGCAGCTCACAGGACAGGGGCGTCCTAGAGACCCAGTACTTC
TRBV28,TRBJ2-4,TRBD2,CASKTSGSNIQYF,TGTGCCAGCAAGACTAGCGGGAGTAACATTCAGTACTTC
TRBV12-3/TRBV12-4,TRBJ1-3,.,CASSFQGGNTIYF,TGTGCCAGCAGTTTCCAGGGCGGAAACACCATATATTTT
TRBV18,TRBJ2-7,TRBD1,CASSLGGFSYEQYF,TGTGCCAGCTCACTAGGGGGCTTCTCCTACGAGCAGTACTTC
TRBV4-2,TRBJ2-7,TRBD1,CASSHGDRGGLYEQYF,TGTGCCAGCAGCCATGGGGACAGGGGGGGACTCTACGAGCAGTACTTC
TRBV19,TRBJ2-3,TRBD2,CASSIAPGTSGGFTDTQYF,TGTGCCAGTAGTATCGCCCCGGGGACTAGCGGGGGATTCACAGATACGCAGTATTTT
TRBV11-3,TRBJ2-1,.,CASSLDEGEQFF,TGTGCCAGCAGCTTAGATGAGGGTGAGCAGTTCTTC
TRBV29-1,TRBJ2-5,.,CSVTGGGETQYF,TGCAGCGTTACAGGGGGGGGAGAGACCCAGTACTTC
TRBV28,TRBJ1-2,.,CASRRRGGNYGYTF,TGTGCCAGCCGCCGCCGCGGAGGAAACTATGGCTACACCTTC
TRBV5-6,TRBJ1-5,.,CASSLFSGHSNQPQHF,TGTGCCAGCAGCTTATTTTCAGGGCATAGCAATCAGCCCCAGCATTTT
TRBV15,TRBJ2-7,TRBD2,CATSRGRDYSYEQYF,TGTGCCACCAGCAGAGGTCGGGACTACTCCTACGAGCAGTACTTC
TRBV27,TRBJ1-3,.,CASSRGHVSGNTIYF,TGTGCCAGCAGCCGCGGACATGTCTCTGGAAACACCATATATTTT
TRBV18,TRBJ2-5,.,CASSPKQYQETQYF,TGTGCCAGCTCACCGAAACAGTACCAAGAGACCCAGTACTTC
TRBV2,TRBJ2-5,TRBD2,CASSGGRGGKTQYF,TGTGCCAGCAGTGGGGGCCGGGGGGGAAAGACCCAGTACTTC